This T cell receptor (beta chain) was sequenced for a study of shared clonotypes between healthy human individuals. The data were produced by immunoSEQ multiplex PCR, yet TCRdb's version contains in-frame clones alone and is incomplete. The sample holds approximately 600,000 clones, 85% to 95% seen once. In germline, CDR1 is SNHLY, CDR2 FYNNEI. V was clipped by 6 bases and J by 3 bases; unmatched bases: 1. CDR3 length: 13 residues. This clone has just a few counts. Its antigen is unidentified. Notes on the study in general: Sorted-subset sequencing, rarefaction showed, was incomplete despite large depth.

Naive CD8 populations comprised CD45RO-negative cells positively selected for CCR7, excluding terminally differentiated effector memory CD45RA+ cells. Everyone who donated was a Caucasian adult who lived in Nashville, Tennessee. The source of this sequence is a woman between 25 and 40 years old in good health. The sequenced sample consisted of naive CD8+ T cells sorted from blood. The chain couples TRBV2 to TRBJ1-2; 10 nucleotides agree with TRBD1. CDR3 DNA sequence: TGTGCCAGCAGGGGGACAGGGGACTATGGCTACACCTTC. Protein: CASRGTGDYGYTF.